The subject of this entry is one T cell receptor (beta chain). Its target is not known. The sample originates from a study of cytomegalovirus exposure and HLA in healthy donors. Looking at the study overall: As released early, the data held 70 million to 95 million unique TCRs from HLA-typed donors. Whole-study results and caveats: In a later analysis, approximately 15,000 TCR beta sequences were associated with HLA alleles at 0.05 false discovery rate.

The study ran its PCR with 60 Vbeta and 13 Jbeta primers. The method was immunoSEQ multiplex PCR; TCRdb's version includes in-frame clones alone and lacks a portion of them. Seen here are about 240,000 clones, approximately 80% observed once, and the top ten hold less than 9%. The CDR3 runs 13 residues. Trimming took 8 bases from V and 2 from J, leaving 11 bases between them. The specimen sequenced was PBMCs. The chain combines TRBV5-3 with TRBJ1-5; D may be TRBD1 (6 bases). TRBV5-3 carries the ORF label, with uncertain function. The origin of this receptor is a woman aged 60-75 years in good health and CMV-seropositive. CDR3 loop: CARGGRGNQPQHF. In DNA form, the CDR3 reads TGTGCCAGGGGGGGGCGAGGCAATCAGCCCCAGCATTTT.